Listed here are 29 T cell receptor beta chains from one sample, sequenced in a study of blood T cells in healthy people across ages (dated by TCRdb to the mid-2010s). The protocol used for the library was 5' RACE. A second PCR of roughly 6 to 11 cycles was run with a J-beta primer mix and a sample-barcoded 5' primer. TCRdb applied fastp at Q25 and MiXCR to the public reads, then kept only in-frame beta chains. Here each entry gathers all rows of one CDR3 protein and keeps the most common genes and DNA. Within this sample are around 1,800,000 distinct CDR3 sequences, with roughly 43% of them counted one time only. About 23% of the sample belongs to the ten largest clones. Sequencing was done on a sample of blood. These TCRs come from a human donor in good health.

The chain recombines TRBV6-1 with TRBJ2-1; 12 bases match TRBD2. This CDR3 contains 13 residues. Germline-derived CDR1 and CDR2 are MNHNS and SASEGT. Unmatched junction bases numbered 7, after V lost 6 bases and J lost 13 bases. This chain's CDR3 is CASRPLAGGGQFF. The CDR3 nucleotides read TGTGCCAGCAGGCCCCTAGCGGGGGGGGGTCAGTTCTTC.

This clonotype was detected a few times. The rearrangement joins TRBV11-3 to TRBJ2-3, with D possibly called TRBD1 or TRBD2 (5 bases each). This CDR3 is 14 amino acids long. V was clipped by 4 bases and J by 5 bases, with 13 bases between them. Germline V gene sequence: CDR1 SGHNT, CDR2 YENEEA. CDR3 sequence reads: CASSSPRDRDTQYF. The DNA of the CDR3 is TGTGCCAGCAGCTCCCCCCGGGACCGAGATACGCAGTATTTT.

The chain has TRBV6-4 and TRBJ2-2; 7 bases are a match to TRBD1. There are 15 residues in the CDR3. Trimming cost V 4 bases and J 5 bases; bases outside gene matches: 7. In germline, CDR1 is MRHNA, CDR2 SNTAGT. As DNA, the CDR3 is TGTGCCAGCAGTGGGGGGACAGCAGAGACCGGGGAGCTGTTTTTT. This gives the protein CASSGGTAETGELFF.

The V gene is TRBV7-2, the J gene TRBJ1-1; D perhaps matches TRBD1 (6 bases). This CDR3 contains 16 residues. Germline V lookup: CDR1 SGHTA, CDR2 FQGNSA. Trimming removed 5 bases at V and 1 base at J, with 17 bases between. DNA for the CDR3: TGTGCCAGCAGCGCTAGGGGGGCGAGACAGAACACTGAAGCTTTCTTT. It translates to CASSARGARQNTEAFF.

With regard to this clonotype: At one end the junction does not follow the germline gene, possibly because of a read error. This chain connects TRBV29-1 to TRBJ1-3; a possible D gene is TRBD1 (5 bases). Germline V gives CDR1 SQVTM, CDR2 ANQGSEA. The CDR3 is made up of 15 amino acids. CDR3 DNA: TGCAGCGTTATCTGGACAACAGAACCTGGAAACACCGTATATTTT. Translation gives CSVIWTTEPGNTVYF.

About this clonotype: The CDR3 carries no conserved terminal phenylalanine or tryptophan, so it likely arises from a read error. CDR3 DNA sequence: TGTGCCAGCAGTTTCCCAGAGGGTCGACCTGAAGCTTTCCTT. Its translation is CASSFPEGRPEAFL. The chain links TRBV11-1 to TRBJ1-1, with unresolved D. The length of the CDR3 is 14 residues. V was shortened by 6 bases and J by 6 bases, with 17 bases between the two germline ends. Per germline, CDR1 SGHAT and CDR2 FQDESV (reference sequence).

Ten or more counts support this clonotype. This chain connects TRBV20-1 to TRBJ2-3, with D uncertain. Per germline, CDR1 DFQATT and CDR2 SNEGSKA (reference sequence). Trimming removed 3 bases from V and 6 bases from J, with 7 bases in between. CDR3 length equals 11 residues. The CDR3 loop reads CSARGIDTQYF. The CDR3 DNA is TGCAGTGCTAGGGGGATTGATACGCAGTATTTT.

CDR3 sequence (DNA): TGTGCCAGCAGCGTTAGCCCTCGCGGGTCTCCAGAGACCCAGTACTTC. Translated, it gives CASSVSPRGSPETQYF. The rearrangement uses TRBV9 and TRBJ2-5, with D perhaps matching TRBD2 (5 bases). The CDR3 has 16 amino acids. Germline V lookup: CDR1 SGDLS, CDR2 YYNGEE. V was shortened by 2 bases and J by 4 bases, with 18 bases between the two germline ends.

The CDR3 loop is CSARDAADIPIQYF. The CDR3 DNA reads TGCAGTGCTAGAGATGCGGCAGACATACCCATTCAGTACTTC. The V gene is TRBV20-1, the J gene TRBJ2-4, with D unresolved. The CDR3 has 14 residues. The germline CDR1 and CDR2 sequences are DFQATT and SNEGSKA (reference sequence). Trimming pared 0 bases from V and 9 bases from J, leaving 15 bases between.

This chain links TRBV28 with TRBJ2-1; TRBD1 agrees at 7 bases. Unmatched junction bases numbered 10, after V lost 6 bases and J lost 11 bases. The germline CDR1 and CDR2 sequences are MDHEN and SYDVKM. CDR3 length: 13 amino acids. Written as DNA, the CDR3 is TGTGCCAGCAGGCGTGAACCGGGACAGAAGCAGTTCTTC. Protein: CASRREPGQKQFF.

The chain combines TRBV9 with TRBJ2-1; D not certain. CDR1 SGDLS and CDR2 YYNGEE come from the germline V gene. The V and J ends lost 2 bases and 10 bases respectively, with 19 bases between them. CDR3 length: 15 amino acids. The CDR3 bases are TGTGCCAGCAGCGTCGCTGGGCCTTCTACAATGGAGCAGTTCTTC. Translation: CASSVAGPSTMEQFF.

The chain recombines TRBV5-1 with TRBJ2-7; D ambiguous. Per germline, CDR1 SGHRS and CDR2 YFSETQ. The ends were cut back, 4 bases at V and 2 bases at J, with 10 bases in the middle. The length of the CDR3 is 13 residues. CDR3 residues: CASSVVSPYEQYF. DNA for the CDR3: TGCGCCAGCAGCGTGGTCTCTCCCTACGAGCAGTACTTC.

The chain recombines TRBV7-2 with TRBJ2-3, with D perhaps matching TRBD1 or TRBD2 (6 bases each). The germline V gene has CDR1 SGHTA and CDR2 FQGNSA. V gave up 3 bases and J gave up 6 bases, with 16 bases separating them. This CDR3 has 15 amino acids. CDR3 sequence (DNA): TGTGCCAGCAGCTTTCGGTCGGGGGCGCCGGATACGCAGTATTTT. It translates to CASSFRSGAPDTQYF.

Concerning this clonotype: One junction end disagrees with the germline gene, perhaps due to a read error. V is TRBV12-3 or TRBV12-4 and J is TRBJ1-4; D unclear. The CDR3 consists of 15 residues. CDR3 sequence reads: CASSHRSPFDERLFF. CDR3 sequence (DNA): TGTGCCAGCAGCCATCGGAGCCCTTTTGACGAAAGACTGTTTTTT.

This clonotype was observed a few times. The chain joins TRBV4-3 to TRBJ2-1; D ambiguous. The CDR3 runs to 15 residues. CDR1 LGHNA and CDR2 YSLEER come from the germline V gene. V lost 0 bases and J lost 4, with 10 bases in between. The CDR3 protein is CASSQESFLYNEQFF. Here the CDR3 DNA reads TGCGCCAGCAGCCAAGAAAGCTTTTTGTACAATGAGCAGTTCTTC.

This clonotype was recorded a few times. The chain recombines TRBV29-1 with TRBJ1-4, with TRBD1 identical over 11 bases. The CDR3 consists of 13 residues. Germline V gene data show CDR1 as SQVTM and CDR2 as ANQGSEA. V lost 6 bases to trimming and J lost 5 bases; unmatched junction nucleotides: 2. The CDR3 region is CSVGQGGNEKLFF. CDR3 in DNA: TGCAGCGTGGGACAGGGGGGCAATGAAAAACTGTTTTTT. Looking up the rest from reference TRBV29-1 and TRBJ1-4 gives the full variable domain: SAVISQKPSRDICQRGTSLTIQCQVDSQVTMMFWYRQQPGQSLTLIATANQGSEATYESGFVIDKFPISRPNLTFSTLTVSNMSPEDSSIYLCSVGQGGNEKLFFGSGTQLSVL.

The rearrangement uses TRBV5-1 and TRBJ2-4; the D is unclear. With 6 bases removed from V and 6 bases from J, the gap between germline ends came to 7 bases. The CDR3 covers 11 residues. Germline CDR1 reads SGHRS; CDR2 reads YFSETQ. Here the CDR3 DNA reads TGCGCCAGCACTGACGGAAACATTCAGTACTTC. Translating it yields CASTDGNIQYF.

In its sample, this clonotype was seen a few times. The chain employs TRBV6-2 or TRBV6-3 and TRBJ1-1; a weak D match, TRBD1 (5 bases). V was pared by 8 bases and J by 5 bases, with 15 bases between. CDR1 MNHEY and CDR2 SVGEGT come from the germline V gene. This CDR3 is 13 amino acids long. The CDR3 coding sequence is TGTGCCAGCGTGAGAGCAGGGTCAACTGAAGCTTTCTTT. It yields the protein CASVRAGSTEAFF.

This clonotype was seen only a few times. Here the CDR3 reads CASSLNHGTIAKNIQYF. DNA of the CDR3: TGTGCCAGCAGTTTGAACCACGGGACCATCGCCAAAAACATTCAGTACTTC. The V call is TRBV27, the J call TRBJ2-4; either TRBD1 or TRBD2 may fit D (5 bases each). The CDR3 length is 17 residues. The germline V and J ends were trimmed by 3 bases and 1 base, with 16 bases remaining between them. Germline CDR1 reads MNHEY; CDR2 reads SMNVEV (reference sequence).

The J gene is TRBJ2-7, the V gene TRBV28; D not certain. The V end lost 8 bases, the J end lost 4 bases, and 15 bases lay between the germline ends. The CDR3 spans 13 residues. The germline V gene has CDR1 MDHEN and CDR2 SYDVKM. The CDR3 DNA reads TGTGCCAGCGAGGCAGTGAGCTCTTACGAGCAGTACTTC. This translates into CASEAVSSYEQYF. Combining the CDR3 with reference TRBV28 and TRBJ2-7 gives the whole variable domain DVKVTQSSRYLVKRTGEKVFLECVQDMDHENMFWYRQDPGLGLRLIYFSYDVKMKEKGDIPEGYSVSREKKERFSLILESASTNQTSMYLCASEAVSSYEQYFGPGTRLTVT.

This chain connects TRBV20-1 to TRBJ1-1; TRBD1 aligns across 7 bases. V trimming: 5 bases; J trimming: 5 bases; junction bases outside the gene matches: 8. CDR1 is DFQATT, CDR2 SNEGSKA, per germline (reference sequence). The CDR3 covers 13 residues. The CDR3, as DNA: TGCAGTGCTGCGCAGGGGGTGGATACTGAAGCTTTCTTT. Translating gives CSAAQGVDTEAFF.

In its sample, this clonotype was seen a few times. The chain recombines TRBV19 with TRBJ2-7; D tentatively reads TRBD1 or TRBD2 (5 bases each). Trimming took off 5 bases at V and 2 bases at J, with 13 bases between the two ends. Germline values: CDR1 LNHDA, CDR2 SQIVND (reference sequence). The CDR3 loop spans 14 amino acids. The CDR3 nucleotides read TGTGCCAGTAGTTACCGGGACCAAACCTACGAGCAGTACTTC. Amino acid sequence: CASSYRDQTYEQYF. Full variable domain (outside the CDR3, taken from reference TRBV19 and TRBJ2-7): DGGITQSPKYLFRKEGQNVTLSCEQNLNHDAMYWYRQDPGQGLRLIYYSQIVNDFQKGDIAEGYSVSREKKESFPLTVTSAQKNPTAFYLCASSYRDQTYEQYFGPGTRLTVT.

This clonotype was seen more than once but under ten times. The chain has TRBV7-2 and TRBJ2-4, with TRBD1 identical over 10 bases. In germline, CDR1 is SGHTA, CDR2 FQGNSA. V was pared by 2 bases and J by 5 bases, with 6 bases of the junction left unmatched. The CDR3 has 16 residues. The CDR3 sequence: CASSLSSGQGQNIQYF. The CDR3, as DNA: TGTGCCAGCAGCTTATCTTCGGGACAGGGGCAAAACATTCAGTACTTC. Combining the CDR3 with reference TRBV7-2 and TRBJ2-4 gives the whole variable domain GAGVSQSPSNKVTEKGKDVELRCDPISGHTALYWYRQSLGQGLEFLIYFQGNSAPDKSGLPSDRFSAERTGGSVSTLTIQRTQQEDSAVYLCASSLSSGQGQNIQYFGAGTRLSVL.

V is TRBV7-8 and J is TRBJ2-2; no reliable D call. Germline V gene lookup returns CDR1 SGHVS and CDR2 FQNEAQ. V was trimmed by 2 bases and J by 2 bases, leaving 3 bases between them. The CDR3 is 13 amino acids. The CDR3 protein is CASSLHNTGELFF. CDR3 sequence (DNA): TGTGCCAGCAGCTTACATAACACCGGGGAGCTGTTTTTT.

The J gene is TRBJ1-1, the V gene TRBV20-1; D unresolved. The germline V and J ends were trimmed by 3 bases and 4 bases, with 12 bases remaining between them. Germline loops: CDR1 DFQATT, CDR2 SNEGSKA (reference sequence). This CDR3 contains 13 residues. The CDR3 here is CSASLDLSTEAFF. The CDR3 nucleotides are TGCAGTGCTAGCCTCGACCTGAGCACTGAAGCTTTCTTT.

The sample holds a few counts of this clonotype. The CDR3 DNA follows: TGTGCCACCAGTGAACCCGGTCGGGAGACCCAGTACTTC. It yields the protein CATSEPGRETQYF. The V and J genes are TRBV24-1 and TRBJ2-5; no clear D gene. This CDR3 has 13 amino acids. CDR1 KGHDR and CDR2 SFDVKD come from the germline V gene. Trimming took 4 bases from V and 5 from J, leaving 10 bases between them.

This clonotype has ten or more counts. The rearrangement joins TRBV11-1 to TRBJ2-4; possible D gene TRBD1, 5 bases. Trimming took 5 bases from V and 8 from J, leaving 16 bases between them. This CDR3 has 14 residues. Per the germline V gene, CDR1 is SGHAT and CDR2 is FQDESV (reference sequence). CDR3 nucleotides: TGTGCCAGCAGCCCCGGTCGGGTAGGGGACATTCAGTACTTC. Translating it yields CASSPGRVGDIQYF.

V and J are TRBV5-1 and TRBJ2-1; tentatively, D is TRBD2 (6 bases). The assigned J gene may be wrong: the sequence end matches TRBJ2-7 better. CDR3 length: 15 residues. Germline lookup yields CDR1 SGHRS and CDR2 YFSETQ. The CDR3 DNA reads TGCGCCAGCAGCTTATCGGTAGGGACTTACAATGAGCAGTACTTC. Translated: CASSLSVGTYNEQYF.

This clonotype has a handful of counts. The J gene is TRBJ2-5, the V gene TRBV20-1; no reliable D call. V lost 3 bases and J lost 4, with 12 bases in between. The CDR3 runs 13 residues. The germline CDR1 and CDR2 sequences are DFQATT and SNEGSKA (reference sequence). The CDR3 DNA reads as TGCAGTGCTAGTGAGAGCAGTCGAGAGACCCAGTACTTC. It codes for CSASESSRETQYF.